These T cell receptor beta chains were read from a single sample in a study of shared clonotypes between healthy human individuals. The assay was immunoSEQ multiplex PCR, and TCRdb's table has in-frame clones only and misses some. This table has 110,000 or so clones, about two thirds appearing once. Material for sequencing was memory CD8+ T cells sorted from blood. These receptors came from a woman in her 30s in good health. Both conserved end residues are part of each CDR3. D genes are given only for firm matches. Size tells how often a clone was seen (once, few, many) or the class of an expanded clone, and some rows leave it out.

D: .
V: TRBV7-6
J: TRBJ2-1
size: .
CDR3: CASSSQLVDRYNEQFF
DNA: TGTGCCAGCAGCTCACAACTCGTCGACAGGTACAATGAGCAGTTCTTC

D: .
V: TRBV5-6
J: TRBJ1-1
size: .
CDR3: CASSLVPGVNTEAFF
DNA: TGTGCCAGCAGCTTGGTGCCGGGTGTGAACACTGAAGCTTTCTTT

D: .
V: TRBV11-2
J: TRBJ2-7
size: few
CDR3: CASSRGSNYEQYF
DNA: TGTGCCAGCAGCCGGGGATCGAACTACGAGCAGTACTTC

D: TRBD2
V: TRBV7-2
J: TRBJ2-7
size: .
CDR3: CASSLPGLAGRTYYEQYF
DNA: TGTGCCAGCAGCTTGCCGGGACTAGCGGGAAGGACCTACTACGAGCAGTACTTC

D: TRBD2
V: TRBV9
J: TRBJ2-3
size: .
CDR3: CASSWTSGITDTQYF
DNA: TGTGCCAGCAGCTGGACTAGCGGGATCACAGATACGCAGTATTTT

D: .
V: TRBV10-3
J: TRBJ2-5
size: once
CDR3: CAISAEFGAETQYF
DNA: TGTGCCATCAGTGCGGAGTTCGGAGCGGAGACCCAGTACTTC

D: .
V: TRBV27
J: TRBJ2-7
size: .
CDR3: CASSPQVTYEQYF
DNA: TGTGCCAGCAGTCCACAGGTTACCTACGAGCAGTACTTC

D: .
V: TRBV20-1
J: TRBJ1-1
size: .
CDR3: CSAAPGHEAFF
DNA: TGCAGTGCTGCCCCGGGACATGAAGCTTTCTTT

D: .
V: TRBV15
J: TRBJ1-2
size: .
CDR3: CATSRLQKYGYTF
DNA: TGTGCCACCAGCAGACTACAAAAATATGGCTACACCTTC

D: .
V: TRBV27
J: TRBJ2-7
size: .
CDR3: CASSLNRPILGVVPYEQYF
DNA: TGTGCCAGCAGTTTAAATCGTCCGATCTTGGGAGTTGTCCCCTACGAGCAGTACTTC

D: TRBD1
V: TRBV5-6
J: TRBJ1-4
size: .
CDR3: CASSSDRVFGKLFF
DNA: TGTGCCAGCAGCTCGGACAGGGTCTTTGGAAAACTGTTTTTT

D: TRBD2
V: TRBV6-4
J: TRBJ2-1
size: .
CDR3: CASSATSGGNEQFF
DNA: TGTGCCAGCAGTGCTACGAGCGGGGGCAATGAGCAGTTCTTC

D: .
V: TRBV7-9
J: TRBJ2-1
size: many
CDR3: CASSPRGGSSYNEQFF
DNA: TGTGCCAGCAGCCCCAGAGGGGGGAGCTCCTACAATGAGCAGTTCTTC

D: .
V: TRBV7-6
J: TRBJ2-7
size: .
CDR3: CASSPYIEEQYF
DNA: TGTGCCAGCAGCCCCTACATTGAGGAGCAGTACTTC

D: .
V: TRBV19
J: TRBJ1-4
size: .
CDR3: CASTLGGEKLFF
DNA: TGTGCCAGTACCTTGGGCGGTGAAAAACTGTTTTTT

D: TRBD2
V: TRBV2
J: TRBJ2-7
size: few
CDR3: CASTGLAGAGEQYF
DNA: TGTGCCAGTACGGGACTAGCGGGAGCCGGCGAGCAGTACTTC

D: TRBD2
V: TRBV5-1
J: TRBJ2-2
size: .
CDR3: CASSSGGRRRTGELFF
DNA: TGCGCCAGCAGCTCGGGGGGGCGTAGGAGGACCGGGGAGCTGTTTTTT

D: .
V: TRBV5-1
J: TRBJ2-5
size: once
CDR3: CASSLTVTQETQYF
DNA: TGCGCCAGCAGCCTCACGGTGACTCAAGAGACCCAGTACTTC

D: TRBD1
V: TRBV19
J: TRBJ1-4
size: .
CDR3: CASSPRQGRREKLFF
DNA: TGTGCCAGTAGTCCCCGACAGGGGAGGAGGGAAAAACTGTTTTTT

D: .
V: TRBV28
J: TRBJ1-5
size: .
CDR3: CASSPIDRDNQPQHF
DNA: TGTGCCAGCAGCCCTATTGACAGAGACAATCAGCCCCAGCATTTT

D: .
V: TRBV7-2
J: TRBJ2-4
size: few
CDR3: CASSLRDIQYF
DNA: TGTGCCAGCAGCCTGCGGGATATTCAGTACTTC

D: .
V: TRBV13
J: TRBJ2-5
size: .
CDR3: CASSPTLQETQYF
DNA: TGTGCCAGCAGCCCGACATTACAAGAGACCCAGTACTTC

D: TRBD2
V: TRBV19
J: TRBJ2-4
size: .
CDR3: CASRPGLAGETELAKNIQYF
DNA: TGTGCCAGTAGACCGGGACTAGCGGGAGAGACAGAACTAGCCAAAAACATTCAGTACTTC

D: TRBD1
V: TRBV6-6
J: TRBJ2-7
size: .
CDR3: CASSNRDRAHEQYF
DNA: TGTGCCAGCAGTAACCGGGACAGGGCCCACGAGCAGTACTTC

D: TRBD1
V: TRBV13
J: TRBJ1-5
size: .
CDR3: CASSLDRGRGQPQHF
DNA: TGTGCCAGCAGCTTAGACAGGGGGCGGGGACAGCCCCAGCATTTT

D: .
V: TRBV27
J: TRBJ2-3
size: .
CDR3: CASSLSTGSDTQYF
DNA: TGTGCCAGCAGTTTGTCCACAGGGTCAGATACGCAGTATTTT